This T cell receptor (beta chain) stems from a study of early T cells in non-severe SARS-CoV-2 infection. Study at large: Bulk RNA isolated from unsorted whole blood underwent sequencing; chains were not paired.

Individual cDNA molecules carried attached unique molecular identifiers. TCRdb re-called the 5' RACE reads through MiXCR, storing one row per CDR3 protein. The sample includes 70,000 or so distinct CDR3 sequences, under 15% of them seen just once. The CDR3 is 15 amino acids. Germline V gene data show CDR1 as SGHAT and CDR2 as FQNNGV. Trimming removed 7 bases from V and 5 bases from J; junction bases left unmatched: 10. Ten or more counts support this clonotype. J is TRBJ2-1 and V is TRBV11-2, with 8 bases identical to TRBD2. The sample comprised whole blood. The origin of this receptor is an adult who was a healthcare worker with PCR-confirmed SARS-CoV-2 infection or an uninfected control (not recorded which). In DNA form, the CDR3 reads TGTGCCAGCATCCTCACCTCGGGACTAGACAATGAGCAGTTCTTC. This sequence encodes CASILTSGLDNEQFF. The entire variable domain, with the rest obtained from reference TRBV11-2 and TRBJ2-1, is as follows: EAGVAQSPRYKIIEKRQSVAFWCNPISGHATLYWYQQILGQGPKLLIQFQNNGVVDDSQLPKDRFSAERLKGVDSTLKIQPAKLEDSAVYLCASILTSGLDNEQFFGPGTRLTVL.